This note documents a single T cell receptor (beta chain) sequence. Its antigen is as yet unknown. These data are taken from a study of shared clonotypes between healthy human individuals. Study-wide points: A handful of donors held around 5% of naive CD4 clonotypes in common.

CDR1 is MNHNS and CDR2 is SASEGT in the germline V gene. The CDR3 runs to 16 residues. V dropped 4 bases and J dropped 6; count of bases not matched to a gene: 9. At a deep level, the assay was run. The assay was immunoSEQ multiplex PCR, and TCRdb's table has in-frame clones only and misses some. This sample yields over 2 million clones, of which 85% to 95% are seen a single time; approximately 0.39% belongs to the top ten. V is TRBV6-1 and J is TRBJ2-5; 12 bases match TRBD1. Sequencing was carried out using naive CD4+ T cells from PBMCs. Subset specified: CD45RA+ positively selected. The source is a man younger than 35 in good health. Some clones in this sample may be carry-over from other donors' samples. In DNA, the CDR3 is TGTGCCAGCAGTGCAGCGCCCGGGACAGGGGGCCAGACCCAGTACTTC. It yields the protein CASSAAPGTGGQTQYF.